This is a list of T cell receptor beta chains from one sample in a study of CD8+CD57+ T cells in acquired aplastic anemia. TCRdb re-called the reads with MiXCR, one entry per CDR3 protein. The table has roughly 120,000 distinct CDR3 sequences, roughly 55% seen once. Sequences were obtained from sorted CD4+, CD8+, or CD8+CD57+ T cells (not recorded which) from PBMCs. The source is a human donor with aplastic anemia. The CDR3 runs from the conserved cysteine through the conserved F or W. A D gene is named only where the DNA matches it firmly. Not all rows give a size; the values are once, few, many and, for expanded clones, a class.

clone size	D gene	V gene	J gene	CDR3 protein	CDR3 DNA
few	TRBD2	TRBV6-1	TRBJ2-5	CASSGRGGGETQYF	TGTGCCAGCTCCGGGCGGGGGGGCGGAGAGACCCAGTACTTC
.	TRBD2	TRBV7-2	TRBJ2-7	CASSPSWTRGEQYF	TGTGCCAGCAGCCCGAGTTGGACTAGAGGCGAGCAGTACTTC
many	.	TRBV24-1	TRBJ2-1	CATSDSGWDEQFF	TGTGCCACCAGTGATTCAGGGTGGGATGAGCAGTTCTTC
few	.	TRBV20-1	TRBJ2-1	CSASPRGASSYNEQFF	TGCAGTGCTTCCCCACGAGGGGCAAGCTCCTACAATGAGCAGTTCTTC
.	TRBD1	TRBV5-5	TRBJ1-1	CASSSDKTGYDTEAFF	TGTGCCAGCAGCTCGGATAAGACAGGGTATGACACTGAAGCTTTCTTT
.	.	TRBV29-1	TRBJ1-2	CSVGALAGPGDYGYTF	TGCAGCGTTGGGGCTCTCGCGGGACCCGGTGACTATGGCTACACCTTC
once	.	TRBV12-3/TRBV12-4	TRBJ1-1	CASSSTQNTEAFF	TGTGCCAGCAGCTCTACTCAGAACACTGAAGCTTTCTTT
few	.	TRBV19	TRBJ2-7	CASSFPGRTYEQYF	TGTGCCAGTAGTTTTCCGGGACGGACCTACGAGCAGTACTTC
many	.	TRBV7-9	TRBJ1-2	CASSLARGTIFF	TGTGCCAGCAGCTTAGCGAGGGGGACGATCTTCTTC
.	TRBD2	TRBV7-3	TRBJ2-3	CASSRPGGDTQYF	TGTGCCAGCAGCCGACCGGGGGGAGATACGCAGTATTTT
.	TRBD2	TRBV20-1	TRBJ2-3	CSACGRESTDTQYF	TGCAGTGCCTGTGGGCGGGAGAGCACAGATACGCAGTATTTT
few	TRBD2	TRBV30	TRBJ2-1	CAWTFGLDTFIADEQFF	TGTGCCTGGACCTTCGGACTAGATACTTTTATTGCAGATGAGCAGTTCTTC
.	.	TRBV7-2	TRBJ2-7	CASSRPSYEQYF	TGTGCCAGCAGCCGACCTAGCTACGAGCAGTACTTC
many	.	TRBV6-1	TRBJ1-1	CASSRGNLEAFF	TGTGCCAGCAGTAGGGGCAACCTAGAAGCTTTCTTT
once	TRBD1	TRBV19	TRBJ1-2	CASSMGTGSNGTF	TGTGCCAGTAGTATGGGGACAGGGTCGAATGGCACCTTC
once	.	TRBV19	TRBJ1-1	CASSTGPTLNTEAFF	TGTGCCAGTAGCACCGGACCTACTTTGAACACTGAAGCTTTCTTT
.	.	TRBV2	TRBJ2-7	CASSEALIHYEQYF	TGTGCCAGCAGTGAAGCGCTTATCCACTACGAGCAGTACTTC
once	.	TRBV7-3	TRBJ2-1	CASSLEPISSYNEQFF	TGTGCCAGCAGCTTAGAGCCGATATCCTCCTACAATGAGCAGTTCTTC
.	.	TRBV24-1	TRBJ2-7	CATSVGEQQYF	TGTGCCACCAGTGTAGGGGAGCAGCAGTACTTC
.	.	TRBV19	TRBJ2-3	CASSIGGEGADTQYF	TGTGCCAGTAGTATTGGAGGAGAAGGCGCAGATACGCAGTATTTT
few	.	TRBV7-9	TRBJ1-3	CASRSWGNTIYF	TGTGCCAGCAGGTCCTGGGGGAACACCATATATTTT
.	TRBD1	TRBV14	TRBJ2-1	CASSNPGQGANEQFF	TGTGCCAGCAGCAACCCGGGACAGGGGGCGAATGAGCAGTTCTTC
.	TRBD1	TRBV29-1	TRBJ1-1	CSVLTWTGLNTEAFF	TGCAGCGTCCTCACTTGGACAGGACTGAACACTGAAGCTTTCTTT
.	.	TRBV15	TRBJ1-6	CATRASSYNSPLHF	TGTGCCACCAGGGCAAGCTCCTATAATTCACCCCTCCACTTT
many	TRBD2	TRBV5-6	TRBJ2-1	CASSLAGGPVEQFF	TGTGCCAGCAGCTTAGCGGGGGGGCCTGTTGAGCAGTTCTTC
many	TRBD1	TRBV11-2	TRBJ2-3	CASSPTGGTESTQYF	TGTGCCAGCAGTCCTACAGGGGGCACGGAGAGTACGCAGTATTTT
.	.	TRBV19	TRBJ1-5	CASSIQGLSPQHF	TGTGCCAGTAGTATCCAGGGGCTGTCGCCCCAGCATTTT
.	.	TRBV7-3	TRBJ1-2	CASSFRGGYTF	TGTGCCAGCAGCTTTCGGGGTGGCTACACCTTC
.	TRBD1	TRBV7-2	TRBJ2-3	CAIAKGATDTQYF	TGTGCCATAGCGAAGGGGGCAACAGATACGCAGTATTTT
.	TRBD2	TRBV10-3	TRBJ2-3	CAISVLAGGQGTDTQYF	TGTGCCATCAGTGTCCTAGCGGGAGGGCAGGGCACAGATACGCAGTATTTT
few	.	TRBV15	TRBJ2-5	CATSRDVETQYF	TGTGCCACCAGCAGAGATGTAGAGACCCAGTACTTC
.	.	TRBV7-8	TRBJ2-3	CASSPGPGSTDTQYF	TGTGCCAGCAGCCCCGGTCCGGGGAGCACAGATACGCAGTATTTT
.	.	TRBV29-1	TRBJ2-1	CSVPSLNEQFF	TGCAGCGTCCCGAGCCTCAATGAGCAGTTCTTC
few	.	TRBV21-1	TRBJ2-1	CASSAISEAGNSYNEQFF	TGTGCCAGCTCCGCGATCTCAGAGGCGGGTAACTCCTACAATGAGCAGTTCTTC
few	TRBD1	TRBV28	TRBJ1-1	CASSRQGLGTEAFF	TGTGCCAGCAGTCGACAGGGGCTGGGCACTGAAGCTTTCTTT
.	.	TRBV7-2	TRBJ2-5	CASSPDLSMETQYF	TGTGCCAGCAGCCCCGACTTGTCTATGGAGACCCAGTACTTC
.	.	TRBV6-1	TRBJ1-1	CASSKPQGEAFF	TGTGCCAGCAGTAAGCCACAGGGAGAAGCTTTCTTT
.	.	TRBV5-1	TRBJ2-7	CASSLEQGTDERYF	TGCGCCAGCAGCTTGGAACAGGGAACGGACGAGCGGTACTTC
many	.	TRBV5-6	TRBJ2-6	CASSDGDKANVLTF	TGTGCCAGCAGTGACGGTGACAAGGCCAACGTCCTGACTTTC
few	.	TRBV28	TRBJ2-3	CASRIQGWADTQYF	TGTGCCAGCCGAATACAGGGATGGGCAGATACGCAGTATTTT
many	TRBD2	TRBV9	TRBJ2-1	CASSVGLAGVNEQFF	TGTGCCAGCAGCGTAGGTCTAGCGGGGGTTAATGAGCAGTTCTTC
many	.	TRBV6-5	TRBJ2-7	CASSYSTTADEQYF	TGTGCCAGCAGTTACTCGACTACGGCTGACGAGCAGTACTTC
.	.	TRBV7-3	TRBJ1-5	CASSLSEVQPQHF	TGTGCCAGCAGCTTATCGGAGGTGCAGCCCCAGCATTTT
.	TRBD1	TRBV5-4	TRBJ2-1	CASSFDRAGYNEQFF	TGTGCCAGCAGTTTTGACAGGGCGGGTTACAATGAGCAGTTCTTC
.	.	TRBV19	TRBJ2-3	CASSRTPDTQYF	TGTGCCAGTAGTAGAACTCCAGATACGCAGTATTTT
.	.	TRBV19	TRBJ2-7	CASSMGGQAHEQYF	TGTGCCAGTAGTATGGGAGGACAGGCCCACGAGCAGTACTTC
.	.	TRBV4-1	TRBJ1-2	CASSQDRQDNYGYTF	TGCGCCAGCAGCCAAGATCGTCAGGATAACTATGGCTACACCTTC
.	.	TRBV7-9	TRBJ2-7	CASSLAGQGVNEQYF	TGTGCCAGCAGCTTAGCGGGGCAGGGAGTCAACGAGCAGTACTTC
many	TRBD1	TRBV9	TRBJ2-7	CASSGWTGEDEQYF	TGTGCCAGCAGCGGATGGACAGGGGAGGACGAGCAGTACTTC
.	.	TRBV20-1	TRBJ2-7	CSAPPPNRGYEQYF	TGCAGTGCCCCTCCCCCGAACAGAGGTTACGAGCAGTACTTC
.	.	TRBV11-2	TRBJ2-1	CASSPTGSLNEQFF	TGTGCCAGCAGCCCGACAGGATCCCTCAATGAGCAGTTCTTC
.	.	TRBV19	TRBJ2-1	CASSIADPIFDEQFF	TGTGCCAGTAGTATAGCGGATCCGATATTCGATGAGCAGTTCTTC
many	.	TRBV27	TRBJ2-7	CASSPVGYEQYF	TGTGCCAGCAGTCCCGTGGGGTACGAGCAGTACTTC